The 9 T cell receptor beta chains presented below share a single source sample, sequenced in a study of blood T cell repertoires in COVID-19. The method was immunoSEQ multiplex PCR; TCRdb's version includes in-frame clones alone and lacks a portion of them. The sample lists 35,000 to 45,000 clones, nearly 90% seen once, with roughly 30% in the top ten. Specimen: peripheral blood. These receptors came from a man between 65 and 80 years old with active COVID-19.

The J gene is TRBJ2-7, the V gene TRBV7-9; 7 positions match TRBD1. Germline CDR1 is SEHNR and CDR2 is FQNEAQ (reference sequence). The trim removed 4 bases at V and 3 bases at J, leaving 6 bases unmatched. CDR3 size: 14 residues. DNA for the CDR3: TGTGCCAGCAGCTCACCCGGGGACAGCTACGAGCAGTACTTC. Protein: CASSSPGDSYEQYF.

V usage is TRBV7-8 and J usage is TRBJ2-5, with 14 bases fitting TRBD2. This CDR3 has 19 residues. Germline lookup yields CDR1 SGHVS and CDR2 FQNEAQ. Trimming took 1 base from V and 2 from J; bases not matched to a gene: 9. Here the CDR3 reads CASSLVGLAGGFRQETQYF. The CDR3 coding sequence is TGTGCCAGCAGCTTAGTCGGACTAGCGGGGGGTTTTAGGCAAGAGACCCAGTACTTC.

This sequence joins TRBV28 and TRBJ1-2; D is unresolved. The CDR3 extends over 13 amino acids. Trimming shortened V by 2 bases and J by 8 bases, and 12 bases separated the two germline ends. Germline V gene data show CDR1 as MDHEN and CDR2 as SYDVKM. Here the CDR3 DNA reads TGTGCCAGCAGTTTAGCGTCAGTAGCCGGCTACACCTTC. Amino acid sequence: CASSLASVAGYTF.

The table lists this clone with a few counts. The chain is built from TRBV7-3 and TRBJ1-2, with 8 nucleotides matching TRBD1. This CDR3 has 12 residues. The trim removed 4 bases at V and 12 bases at J, leaving 7 bases unmatched. Per germline, CDR1 SGHTA and CDR2 FQGTGA. CDR3 nucleotide sequence: TGTGCCAGCAGCTCGTATCAGGGGGCGAACACCTTC. Translating gives CASSSYQGANTF.

This chain links TRBV24-1 with TRBJ2-7; tentative D call: TRBD2 (6 bases). Between the trimmed V and J ends, which lost 1 base and 7 bases, there was a span of 10 bases. The CDR3 spans 13 residues. CDR1 is KGHDR and CDR2 is SFDVKD in the germline V gene. The CDR3 here is CATSDFFGGEQYF. In DNA form, the CDR3 reads TGTGCCACCAGTGATTTTTTCGGGGGAGAGCAGTACTTC.

In its sample, this clone was seen a few times. This chain joins TRBV24-1 and TRBJ2-1, with 7 bases fitting TRBD2. Looked up from germline, CDR1 is KGHDR and CDR2 is SFDVKD. V shed 5 bases, J shed 9 bases, and the junction held 9 bases outside the gene matches. The CDR3 is made up of 14 amino acids. For the CDR3, the DNA is TGTGCCACCAGTGCGGCGGGAGAAGTATTTGAGCAGTTCTTC. Residues: CATSAAGEVFEQFF.

The chain has TRBV29-1 and TRBJ2-1; D is unresolved. Trimming removed 3 bases from V and 0 bases from J, with 15 bases in between. Germline V gene sequence: CDR1 SQVTM, CDR2 ANQGSEA. The length of the CDR3 is 16 residues. The CDR3 region has the DNA TGCAGCGTTGAGCCCCAGAGGTTGAACTCCTACAATGAGCAGTTCTTC. This gives the protein CSVEPQRLNSYNEQFF.

This chain uses TRBV2 with TRBJ1-1; perhaps TRBD1 as D (6 bases). The CDR3 runs to 13 residues. V was pared by 5 bases and J by 6 bases, with 13 bases between. Germline values: CDR1 SNHLY, CDR2 FYNNEI. The CDR3 DNA reads as TGTGCCAGCAGTTATACAGGGATCTCTGAAGCTTTCTTT. Its translation is CASSYTGISEAFF. Looking up the rest from reference TRBV2 and TRBJ1-1 gives the full variable domain: EPEVTQTPSHQVTQMGQEVILRCVPISNHLYFYWYRQILGQKVEFLVSFYNNEISEKSEIFDDQFSVERPDGSNFTLKIRSTKLEDSAMYFCASSYTGISEAFFGQGTRLTVV.

The V gene is TRBV27, the J gene TRBJ2-7; TRBD1 aligns across 8 bases. Germline CDR1 and CDR2: MNHEY and SMNVEV (reference sequence). J gave up 0 bases and V 6 bases, and 7 bases lay outside the gene matches. The CDR3 is made up of 15 amino acids. The CDR3 is CASSVHGTGSYEQYF. CDR3 sequence (DNA): TGTGCCAGCAGCGTACACGGGACAGGCTCCTACGAGCAGTACTTC.